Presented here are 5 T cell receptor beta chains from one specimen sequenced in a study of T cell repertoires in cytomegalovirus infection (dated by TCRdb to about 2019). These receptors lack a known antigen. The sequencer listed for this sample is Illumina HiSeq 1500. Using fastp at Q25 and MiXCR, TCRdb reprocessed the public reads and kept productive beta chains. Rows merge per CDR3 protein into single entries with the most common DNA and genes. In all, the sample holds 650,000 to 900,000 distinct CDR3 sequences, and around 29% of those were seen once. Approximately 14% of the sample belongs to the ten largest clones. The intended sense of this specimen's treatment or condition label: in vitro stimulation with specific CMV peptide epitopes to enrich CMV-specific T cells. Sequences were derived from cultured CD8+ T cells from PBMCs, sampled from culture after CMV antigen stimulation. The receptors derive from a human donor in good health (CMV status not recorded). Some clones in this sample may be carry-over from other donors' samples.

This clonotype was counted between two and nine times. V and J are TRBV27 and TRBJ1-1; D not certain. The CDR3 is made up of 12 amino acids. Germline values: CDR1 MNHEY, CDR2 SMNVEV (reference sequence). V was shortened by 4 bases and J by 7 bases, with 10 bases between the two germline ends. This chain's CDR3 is CASSSNPFEAFF. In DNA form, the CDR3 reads TGTGCCAGCAGTTCCAACCCCTTTGAAGCTTTCTTT.

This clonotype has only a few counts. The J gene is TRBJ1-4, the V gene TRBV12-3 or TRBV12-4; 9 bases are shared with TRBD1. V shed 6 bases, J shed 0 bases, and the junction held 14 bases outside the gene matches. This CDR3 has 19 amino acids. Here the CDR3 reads CASRTDRGAWSTTNEKLFF. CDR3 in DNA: TGTGCCAGCAGAACGGACAGGGGCGCTTGGAGTACAACTAATGAAAAACTGTTTTTT.

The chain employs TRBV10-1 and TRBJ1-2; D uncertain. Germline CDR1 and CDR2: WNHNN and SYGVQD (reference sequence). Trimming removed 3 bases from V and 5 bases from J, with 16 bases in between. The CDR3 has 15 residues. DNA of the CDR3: TGCGCCAGCAGTGATTTGGAGAGACCCTCGTATGGCTACACCTTC. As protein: CASSDLERPSYGYTF.

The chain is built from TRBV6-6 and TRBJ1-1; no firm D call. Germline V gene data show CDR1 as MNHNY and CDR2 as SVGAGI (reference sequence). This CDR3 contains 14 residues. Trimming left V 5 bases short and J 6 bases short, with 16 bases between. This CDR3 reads CASSPILDWAEAFF. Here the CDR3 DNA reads TGTGCCAGCAGTCCGATTCTAGACTGGGCTGAAGCTTTCTTT.

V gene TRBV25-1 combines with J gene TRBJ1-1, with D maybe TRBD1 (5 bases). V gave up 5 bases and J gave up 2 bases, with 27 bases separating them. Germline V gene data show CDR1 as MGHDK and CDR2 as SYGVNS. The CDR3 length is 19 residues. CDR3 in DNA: TGTGCCAGCAGTCCGGAAGGGGTGTTGAGGGGCTTATTCAACACTGAAGCTTTCTTT. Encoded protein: CASSPEGVLRGLFNTEAFF.